Below, 26 T cell receptor beta chains from the same sample are listed, as sequenced in a study of cytomegalovirus exposure and HLA in healthy donors. Primers for the PCR totalled 60 Vbeta and 13 Jbeta. The data were produced by immunoSEQ multiplex PCR, yet TCRdb's version contains in-frame clones alone and is incomplete. The sample gives 150,000 to 250,000 clones, around three quarters of which show up once; around 4.3% is in the top ten. Input material: PBMCs. These receptors were taken from a woman aged 25-40 years in good health and CMV-seropositive.

This clone appeared once. The chain is built from TRBV19 and TRBJ1-3; 9 nucleotides agree with TRBD1. CDR3 length: 14 amino acids. Germline CDR1 LNHDA, CDR2 SQIVND (reference sequence). Trimming removed 2 bases from V and 4 bases from J; junction bases left unmatched: 0. The CDR3 DNA is TGTGCCAGTAGTATAACAGGGGGCGGAAACACCATATATTTT. Translation: CASSITGGGNTIYF. The whole variable domain, remainder taken from reference TRBV19 and TRBJ1-3, is DGGITQSPKYLFRKEGQNVTLSCEQNLNHDAMYWYRQDPGQGLRLIYYSQIVNDFQKGDIAEGYSVSREKKESFPLTVTSAQKNPTAFYLCASSITGGGNTIYFGEGSWLTVV.

The gene calls are TRBV11-2 and TRBJ2-5, with D maybe TRBD2 (5 bases). Trimming stripped 0 bases from V and 4 bases from J, with 18 bases between. Germline CDR1 and CDR2: SGHAT and FQNNGV. The CDR3 loop spans 17 amino acids. CDR3 protein: CASSLDTPLGEGETQYF. For the CDR3, the DNA is TGTGCCAGCAGCTTAGATACCCCCCTTGGAGAGGGAGAGACCCAGTACTTC.

The genes are TRBV27 and TRBJ1-1, with 8 bases fitting TRBD1. Germline CDR1 reads MNHEY; CDR2 reads SMNVEV (reference sequence). The CDR3 has 13 residues. Germline trimming cut 1 base from V and 7 bases from J; bases unmatched to any gene: 2. This CDR3 is CASSLWGQDEAFF. The CDR3 DNA reads as TGTGCCAGCAGTTTATGGGGACAGGATGAAGCTTTCTTT.

The gene calls are TRBV21-1 and TRBJ1-5. TRBV21-1 has pseudogene status. CDR3 length: 15 residues. The DNA for the CDR3 is TGTGCCAGCAGAATCCCGGAGGGGAGCAATCAGCCCCAGCATTTT. It codes for CASRIPEGSNQPQHF.

The chain combines TRBV10-2 with TRBJ1-1; possible D gene TRBD1, 5 bases. Germline CDR1 reads WSHSY; CDR2 reads SAAADI. The CDR3 runs 14 residues. V lost 8 bases, J lost 4 bases, and 17 bases lay in between. The DNA of the CDR3 is TGCGCCAGCCAAGTTAGCAGGGTGAGCACTGAAGCTTTCTTT. It encodes CASQVSRVSTEAFF.

A single count supports this clone. The CDR3 region has the DNA TGTGCCAGCAGCTTGCCGGGACAGGGGAACGTGGGAAACACCATATATTTT. Translated, it gives CASSLPGQGNVGNTIYF. The V gene is TRBV7-6, the J gene TRBJ1-3, with 10 bases matching TRBD1. V lost 3 bases and J lost 4; bases outside the gene matches: 9. This CDR3 comprises 17 residues. Germline V gene sequence: CDR1 SGHVS, CDR2 FNYEAQ.

This clone was observed a handful of times. The chain uses TRBV2 and TRBJ2-3; TRBD1 might be the D (6 bases). V lost 9 bases, J lost 0 bases, and 10 bases lay in between. Germline V gene sequence: CDR1 SNHLY, CDR2 FYNNEI. The CDR3 extends over 13 amino acids. The CDR3 loop is CASLGASTDTQYF. The CDR3 nucleotides are TGTGCCAGTCTGGGGGCTAGCACAGATACGCAGTATTTT.

The rearrangement links TRBV11-2 to TRBJ1-2; D possibly corresponds to TRBD1 (5 bases). Per the germline V gene, CDR1 is SGHAT and CDR2 is FQNNGV. CDR3 length equals 14 residues. V lost 5 bases and J 4 bases, leaving 14 bases between the germline ends. Here the CDR3 DNA reads TGTGCCAGCAGCACCGCCCAGGGAGGCTATGGCTACACCTTC. Encoded protein: CASSTAQGGYGYTF.

This clone was found once. The chain links TRBV27 to TRBJ2-7, with a tentative D call TRBD2 (5 bases). The CDR3 has 13 residues. Trimming shortened V by 9 bases and J by 3 bases, and 15 bases separated the two germline ends. Germline V gives CDR1 MNHEY, CDR2 SMNVEV (reference sequence). In DNA, the CDR3 is TGTGCCAGTTCCTACGGGGAAAACTACGAGCAGTACTTC. Translating it yields CASSYGENYEQYF.

This clone was counted a few times. The CDR3 loop is CASSQRTGDSISGANVLTF. In nucleotides, the CDR3 is TGCGCCAGCAGCCAAAGGACGGGGGACTCAATCTCTGGGGCCAACGTCCTGACTTTC. The V call is TRBV4-3, the J call TRBJ2-6, with a tentative D call TRBD2 (6 bases). Per germline, CDR1 LGHNA and CDR2 YSLEER. The CDR3 length is 19 residues. The germline V and J ends were trimmed by 2 bases and 0 bases, with 17 bases remaining between them.

V is TRBV4-1 and J is TRBJ1-5, with unresolved D. This CDR3 has 14 residues. The germline V gene has CDR1 MGHRA and CDR2 YSYEKL. The V end was cut by 0 bases, the J end by 3 bases, with 6 bases between. The CDR3 DNA sequence: TGCGCCAGCAGCCAAGAAGACATCAATCAGCCCCAGCATTTT. Residues: CASSQEDINQPQHF.

A note on this clone: Other DNA sequences in this sample translate to the same CDR3. This chain links TRBV7-2 with TRBJ2-3; 13 nucleotides match TRBD2. In germline, CDR1 is SGHTA, CDR2 FQGNSA. This CDR3 spans 15 amino acids. The J segment lost 7 bases and the V segment lost 5 bases, leaving 6 bases of the junction unmatched. The CDR3 protein is CASSTGTSGTYTQYF. DNA for the CDR3: TGTGCCAGCAGCACCGGGACTAGCGGGACATATACGCAGTATTTT.

In this sample, this clone turned up once. The genes are TRBV19 and TRBJ1-3, with D possibly being TRBD1 (6 bases). V lost 7 bases and J 0 bases, leaving 10 bases between the germline ends. Per the germline V gene, CDR1 is LNHDA and CDR2 is SQIVND (reference sequence). This CDR3 contains 14 residues. CDR3 sequence: CASKQGTSGNTIYF. The CDR3 coding sequence is TGTGCCAGTAAGCAGGGGACCTCTGGAAACACCATATATTTT.

The chain links TRBV6-5 to TRBJ2-3; a weak D match, TRBD1 (5 bases). The CDR3 is 15 amino acids. The V gene lost 9 bases and the J gene lost 2 bases, with 18 bases spanning the gap. Per the germline V gene, CDR1 is MNHEY and CDR2 is SVGAGI. DNA for the CDR3: TGTGCCAGTCTCGAAAGGGGATCCACCACAGATACGCAGTATTTT. It specifies CASLERGSTTDTQYF.

The V call is TRBV19, the J call TRBJ2-7; D may be TRBD1 (6 bases). Trimming shortened V by 6 bases and J by 2 bases, and 17 bases separated the two germline ends. CDR1 is LNHDA, CDR2 SQIVND, per germline (reference sequence). The CDR3 runs 15 residues. CDR3 sequence: CASSNTGTPTYEQYF. Written as DNA, the CDR3 is TGTGCCAGTAGCAACACCGGGACACCTACCTACGAGCAGTACTTC.

The chain combines TRBV29-1 with TRBJ2-2, with TRBD2 as a possible D gene (6 bases). CDR1 SQVTM and CDR2 ANQGSEA come from the germline V gene. V lost 3 bases to trimming and J lost 7 bases, with 9 bases between them. CDR3 length equals 12 residues. The CDR3 is CSVELGGGELFF. CDR3 nucleotides: TGCAGCGTTGAGTTGGGGGGCGGGGAGCTGTTTTTT.

This chain joins TRBV9 and TRBJ2-7; D is perhaps TRBD1 (6 bases). Germline V CDR1 and CDR2: SGDLS, YYNGEE. V dropped 0 bases and J dropped 6 bases, with 16 bases sitting between them. This CDR3 region has 15 residues. The CDR3 bases are TGTGCCAGCAGCGTAGCTGGGGGCGGTTTCGCCGAGCAGTACTTC. It is translated as CASSVAGGGFAEQYF.

The genes are TRBV5-4 and TRBJ1-3; 7 bases agree with TRBD1. The V gene's germline CDR1 is SGHNT and CDR2 YYREEE (reference sequence). The V gene end was trimmed by 5 bases and the J gene end by 4 bases; junction bases not matched to a gene: 3. The CDR3 covers 13 residues. The DNA for the CDR3 is TGTGCCAGCAGGCTACAGGGGGGAAACACCATATATTTT. Protein: CASRLQGGNTIYF.

This clone came up a few times. The rearrangement joins TRBV5-1 to TRBJ2-5; the match to TRBD2 covers 12 bases. The CDR3 contains 17 residues. Germline V gene sequence: CDR1 SGHRS, CDR2 YFSETQ. The J segment lost 5 bases and the V segment lost 0 bases, leaving 8 bases of the junction unmatched. The CDR3 loop reads CASSLAASGGARETQYF. CDR3 DNA sequence: TGCGCCAGCAGCTTGGCTGCTAGCGGGGGGGCCCGGGAGACCCAGTACTTC.

In this sample, this clone turned up once. The chain carries TRBV5-1 and TRBJ2-6, with D perhaps TRBD1 (5 bases). The CDR3 is 16 residues long. V lost 1 base to trimming and J lost 1 base, with 9 bases between them. CDR1 SGHRS and CDR2 YFSETQ come from the germline V gene. DNA for the CDR3: TGCGCCAGCAGCTTGTCGGCAGGGTCTGGGGCCAACGTCCTGACTTTC. Amino acid sequence: CASSLSAGSGANVLTF.

CDR3 bases: TGTGCCACCAGCAGAGAACCGACTAGGACCGAGCAGTACTTC. It codes for CATSREPTRTEQYF. The genes are TRBV15 and TRBJ2-7, with a tentative D call TRBD2 (6 bases). This CDR3 is built from 14 residues. CDR1 and CDR2 (germline): LNHNV, YYDKDF (reference sequence). Trimming removed 0 bases from V and 6 bases from J, with 12 bases in between.

The chain has TRBV10-3 and TRBJ1-2; D unclear. Trimming took 6 bases from V and 2 from J, leaving 22 bases between them. The CDR3 spans 17 residues. Germline lookup yields CDR1 ENHRY and CDR2 SYGVKD. CDR3 DNA sequence: TGTGCCATCAGCGGAGGCGCCGAGGACCCTCTCAACTATGGCTACACCTTC. As protein: CAISGGAEDPLNYGYTF.

The chain couples TRBV20-1 to TRBJ2-7, with D perhaps TRBD2 (5 bases). The germline V gene has CDR1 DFQATT and CDR2 SNEGSKA (reference sequence). The CDR3 length is 11 residues. Trimming removed 5 bases at V and 6 bases at J, with 11 bases between. CDR3 sequence: CSAERSSEQYF. Written as DNA, the CDR3 is TGCAGTGCTGAGCGGAGCTCCGAGCAGTACTTC.

J is TRBJ2-7 and V is TRBV7-9; 10 positions agree with TRBD1. V was clipped by 5 bases and J by 2 bases; unmatched bases: 6. The CDR3 runs 15 residues. Germline lookup yields CDR1 SEHNR and CDR2 FQNEAQ (reference sequence). CDR3 protein: CASSLGQGFTYEQYF. The CDR3 coding sequence is TGTGCCAGCAGCCTGGGACAGGGGTTCACCTACGAGCAGTACTTC.

The chain is built from TRBV5-1 and TRBJ2-7; a weak D match, TRBD1 (5 bases). This CDR3 is 16 amino acids long. V gave up 1 base and J gave up 0 bases, with 14 bases separating them. Germline lookup yields CDR1 SGHRS and CDR2 YFSETQ. CDR3 region: CASSLNPGGASYEQYF. CDR3 in DNA: TGCGCCAGCAGCTTGAATCCGGGTGGGGCCTCCTACGAGCAGTACTTC.

The rearrangement uses TRBV30 and TRBJ2-7, with a tentative D call TRBD2 (5 bases). The germline gives CDR1 GTSNPN, CDR2 SVGIG (reference sequence). The CDR3 has 15 amino acids. Trimming removed 3 bases from V and 3 bases from J, with 18 bases in between. CDR3 DNA sequence: TGTGCCTGGAGCCTCGATGGAGGTTTCGGCTACGAGCAGTACTTC. Protein sequence: CAWSLDGGFGYEQYF.